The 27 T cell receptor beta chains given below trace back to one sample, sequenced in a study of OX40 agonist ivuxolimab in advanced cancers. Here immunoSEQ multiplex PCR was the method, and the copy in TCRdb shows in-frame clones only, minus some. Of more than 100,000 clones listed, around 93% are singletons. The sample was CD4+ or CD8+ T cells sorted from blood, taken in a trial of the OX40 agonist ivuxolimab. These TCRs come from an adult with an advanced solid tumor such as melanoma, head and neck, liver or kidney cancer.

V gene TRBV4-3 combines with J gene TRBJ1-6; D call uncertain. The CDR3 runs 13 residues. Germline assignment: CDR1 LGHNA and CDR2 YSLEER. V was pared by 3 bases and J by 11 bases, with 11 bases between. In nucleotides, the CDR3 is TGCGCCAGCAGCCAGGAACGTCTTACACCCCTCCACTTT. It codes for CASSQERLTPLHF.

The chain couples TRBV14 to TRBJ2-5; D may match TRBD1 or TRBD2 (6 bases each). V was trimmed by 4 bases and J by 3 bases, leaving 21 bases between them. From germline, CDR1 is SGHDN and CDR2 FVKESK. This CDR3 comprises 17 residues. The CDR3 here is CASSPGRRSGAKETQYF. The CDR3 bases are TGTGCCAGCAGCCCCGGTAGGAGGTCGGGGGCGAAAGAGACCCAGTACTTC.

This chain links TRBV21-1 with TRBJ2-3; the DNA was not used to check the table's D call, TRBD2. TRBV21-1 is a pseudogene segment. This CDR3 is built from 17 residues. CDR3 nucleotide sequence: TGTGCCAGCAGCTCAACGGGACTCCCAATTAGCACAGATACGCAGTATTTT. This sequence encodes CASSSTGLPISTDTQYF.

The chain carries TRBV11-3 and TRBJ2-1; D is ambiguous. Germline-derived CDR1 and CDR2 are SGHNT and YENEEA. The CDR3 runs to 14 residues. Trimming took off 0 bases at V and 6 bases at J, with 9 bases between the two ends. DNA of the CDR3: TGTGCCAGCAGCTTAGATCTTTCCGGCAATGAGCAGTTCTTC. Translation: CASSLDLSGNEQFF.

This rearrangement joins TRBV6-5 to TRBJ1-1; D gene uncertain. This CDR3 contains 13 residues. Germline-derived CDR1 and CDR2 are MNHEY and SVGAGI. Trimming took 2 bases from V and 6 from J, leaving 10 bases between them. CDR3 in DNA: TGTGCCAGCAGTTACGGGGTTCTGTCTGAAGCTTTCTTT. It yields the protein CASSYGVLSEAFF.

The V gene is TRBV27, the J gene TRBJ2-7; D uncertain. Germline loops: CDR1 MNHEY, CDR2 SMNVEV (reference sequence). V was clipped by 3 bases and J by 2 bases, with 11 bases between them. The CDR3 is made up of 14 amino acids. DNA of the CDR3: TGTGCCAGCAGTTTGGGCCCCTGGACCTACGAGCAGTACTTC. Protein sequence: CASSLGPWTYEQYF.

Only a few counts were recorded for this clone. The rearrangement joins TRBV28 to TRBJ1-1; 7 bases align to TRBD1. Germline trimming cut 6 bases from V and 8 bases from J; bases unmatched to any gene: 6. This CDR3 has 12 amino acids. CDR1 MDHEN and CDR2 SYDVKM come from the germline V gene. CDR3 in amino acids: CASRPTGREAFF. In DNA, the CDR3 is TGTGCCAGCAGACCGACAGGGAGGGAAGCTTTCTTT.

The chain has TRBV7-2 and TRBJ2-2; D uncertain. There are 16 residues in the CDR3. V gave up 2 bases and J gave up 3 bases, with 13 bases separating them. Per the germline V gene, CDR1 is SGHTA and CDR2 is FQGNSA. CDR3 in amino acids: CASSLFMSTDTGELFF. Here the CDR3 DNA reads TGTGCCAGCAGCTTATTTATGTCCACCGACACCGGGGAGCTGTTTTTT.

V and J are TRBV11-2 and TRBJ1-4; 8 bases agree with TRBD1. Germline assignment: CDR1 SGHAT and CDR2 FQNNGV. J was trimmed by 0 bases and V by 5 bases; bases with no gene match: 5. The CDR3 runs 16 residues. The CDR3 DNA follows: TGTGCCAGCAGCCCCGGACAGGGTTCAACTAATGAAAAACTGTTTTTT. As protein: CASSPGQGSTNEKLFF.

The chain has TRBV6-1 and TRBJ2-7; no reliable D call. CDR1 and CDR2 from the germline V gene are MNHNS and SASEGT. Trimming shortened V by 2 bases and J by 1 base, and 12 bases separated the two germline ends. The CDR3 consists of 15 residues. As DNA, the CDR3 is TGTGCCAGCAGTGAATGGGTAGGTTCATCCTACGAGCAGTACTTC. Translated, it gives CASSEWVGSSYEQYF.

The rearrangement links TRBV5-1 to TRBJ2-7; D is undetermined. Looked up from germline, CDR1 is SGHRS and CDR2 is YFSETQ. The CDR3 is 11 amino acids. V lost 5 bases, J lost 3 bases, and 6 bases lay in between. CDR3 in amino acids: CASSGNYEQYF. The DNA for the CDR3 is TGCGCCAGCAGTGGAAACTACGAGCAGTACTTC. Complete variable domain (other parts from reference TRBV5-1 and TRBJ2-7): KAGVTQTPRYLIKTRGQQVTLSCSPISGHRSVSWYQQTPGQGLQFLFEYFSETQRNKGNFPGRFSGRQFSNSRSEMNVSTLELGDSALYLCASSGNYEQYFGPGTRLTVT.

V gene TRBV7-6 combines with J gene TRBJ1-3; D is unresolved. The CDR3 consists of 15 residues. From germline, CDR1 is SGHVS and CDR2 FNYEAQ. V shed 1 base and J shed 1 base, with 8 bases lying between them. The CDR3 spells CASSLGVPSGNTIYF. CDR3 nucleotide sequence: TGTGCCAGCAGCTTAGGGGTGCCTTCTGGAAACACCATATATTTT.

CDR3 residues: CAGAVEGNHEQYF. In DNA, the CDR3 is TGTGCCGGCGCCGTCGAGGGCAACCACGAGCAGTACTTC. The J gene is TRBJ2-7, the V gene TRBV7-9; D may be TRBD2 (5 bases). The CDR3 spans 13 residues. Trimming left V 11 bases short and J 5 bases short, with 19 bases between. Germline CDR1 and CDR2: SEHNR and FQNEAQ (reference sequence).

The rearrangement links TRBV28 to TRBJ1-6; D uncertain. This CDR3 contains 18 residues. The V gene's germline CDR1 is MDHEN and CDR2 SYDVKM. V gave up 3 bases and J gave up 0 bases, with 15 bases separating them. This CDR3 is CASSFLHGAYSYNSPLHF. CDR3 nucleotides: TGTGCCAGCAGTTTCTTGCACGGTGCTTACTCCTATAATTCACCCCTCCACTTT.

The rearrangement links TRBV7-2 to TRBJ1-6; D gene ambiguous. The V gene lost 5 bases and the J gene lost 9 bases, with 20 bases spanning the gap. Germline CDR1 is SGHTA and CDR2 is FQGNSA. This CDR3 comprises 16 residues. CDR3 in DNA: TGTGCCAGCAGCCCTACCCCGGGTGCGAGTAGTTCACCCCTCCACTTT. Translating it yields CASSPTPGASSSPLHF.

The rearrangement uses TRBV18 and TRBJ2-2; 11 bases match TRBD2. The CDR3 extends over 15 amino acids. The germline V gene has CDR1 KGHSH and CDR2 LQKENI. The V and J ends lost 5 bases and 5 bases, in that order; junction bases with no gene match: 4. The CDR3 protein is CASSKGLAVTGELFF. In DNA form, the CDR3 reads TGTGCCAGCTCAAAGGGACTAGCGGTAACCGGGGAGCTGTTTTTT.

The chain's CDR3 is CASSFRAGQTNTEAFF. Here the CDR3 DNA reads TGTGCCAGCAGTTTTAGAGCGGGACAAACCAACACTGAAGCTTTCTTT. This chain uses TRBV27 with TRBJ1-1; possible D gene TRBD1, 6 bases. The V end lost 3 bases, the J end lost 2 bases, and 16 bases lay between the germline ends. This CDR3 spans 16 amino acids. From germline, CDR1 is MNHEY and CDR2 SMNVEV (reference sequence).

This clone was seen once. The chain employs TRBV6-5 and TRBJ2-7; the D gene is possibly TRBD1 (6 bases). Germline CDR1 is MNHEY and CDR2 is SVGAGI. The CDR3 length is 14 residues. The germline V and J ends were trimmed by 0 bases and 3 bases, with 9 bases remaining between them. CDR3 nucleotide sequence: TGTGCCAGCAGTTACTCGGCAGGGGTCTACGAGCAGTACTTC. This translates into CASSYSAGVYEQYF.

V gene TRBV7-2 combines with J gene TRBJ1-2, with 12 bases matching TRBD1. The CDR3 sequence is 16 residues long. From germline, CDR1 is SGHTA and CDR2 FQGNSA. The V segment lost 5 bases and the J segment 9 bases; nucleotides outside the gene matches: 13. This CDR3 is CASSLRARDRGQSYTF. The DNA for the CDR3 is TGTGCCAGCAGCCTAAGGGCCCGGGACAGGGGGCAAAGCTACACCTTC.

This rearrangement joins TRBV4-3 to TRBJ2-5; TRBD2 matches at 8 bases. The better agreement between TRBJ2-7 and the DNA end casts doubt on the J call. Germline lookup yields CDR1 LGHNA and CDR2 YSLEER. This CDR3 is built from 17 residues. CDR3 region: CASSQADGSGTSYEQYF. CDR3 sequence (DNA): TGCGCCAGCAGCCAAGCCGATGGTAGCGGGACCTCCTACGAGCAGTACTTC.

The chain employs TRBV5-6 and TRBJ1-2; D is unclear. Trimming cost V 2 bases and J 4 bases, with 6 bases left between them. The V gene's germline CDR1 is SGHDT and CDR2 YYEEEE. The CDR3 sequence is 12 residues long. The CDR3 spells CASSLRGYGYTF. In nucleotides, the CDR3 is TGTGCCAGCAGCTTACGTGGCTATGGCTACACCTTC.

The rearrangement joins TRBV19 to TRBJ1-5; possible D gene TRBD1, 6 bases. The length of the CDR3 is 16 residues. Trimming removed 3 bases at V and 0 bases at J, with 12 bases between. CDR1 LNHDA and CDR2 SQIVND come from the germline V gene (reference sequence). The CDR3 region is CASSISGVFSNQPQHF. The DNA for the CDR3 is TGTGCCAGTAGTATTTCAGGGGTATTTAGCAATCAGCCCCAGCATTTT.

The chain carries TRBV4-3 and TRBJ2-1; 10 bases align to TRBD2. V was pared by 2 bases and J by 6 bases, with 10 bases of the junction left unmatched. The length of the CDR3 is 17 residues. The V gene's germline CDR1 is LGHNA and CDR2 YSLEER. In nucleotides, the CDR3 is TGCGCCAGCAGCCAAAGGCTGGAAGCGGGAGGGGCCAATGAGCAGTTCTTC. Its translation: CASSQRLEAGGANEQFF.

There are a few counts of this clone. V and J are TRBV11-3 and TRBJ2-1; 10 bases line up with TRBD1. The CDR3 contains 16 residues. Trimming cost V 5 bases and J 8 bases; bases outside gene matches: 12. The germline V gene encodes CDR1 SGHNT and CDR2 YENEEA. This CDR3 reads CASSDRRDRGIDEQFF. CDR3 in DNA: TGTGCCAGCAGCGACCGCCGGGACAGGGGAATCGATGAGCAGTTCTTC.

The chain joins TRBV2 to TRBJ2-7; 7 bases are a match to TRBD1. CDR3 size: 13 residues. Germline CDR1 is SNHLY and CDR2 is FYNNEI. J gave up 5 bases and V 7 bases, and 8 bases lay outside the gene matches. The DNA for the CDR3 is TGTGCCAGCACCCTTGACAGGGATAACGAGCAGTACTTC. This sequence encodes CASTLDRDNEQYF.

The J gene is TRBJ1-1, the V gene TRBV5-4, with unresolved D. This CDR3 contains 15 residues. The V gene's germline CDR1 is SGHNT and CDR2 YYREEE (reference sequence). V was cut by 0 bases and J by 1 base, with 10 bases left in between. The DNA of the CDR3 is TGTGCCAGCAGCTTGGCCGGTGTACAGAACACTGAAGCTTTCTTT. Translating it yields CASSLAGVQNTEAFF.

CDR3 nucleotide sequence: TGTGCCAGCAGTCAGGTTGGGGTGGCTGAAGCTTTCTTT. Protein product: CASSQVGVAEAFF. The chain carries TRBV6-6 and TRBJ1-1; D call uncertain. Germline V gene sequence: CDR1 MNHNY, CDR2 SVGAGI (reference sequence). V was cut by 5 bases and J by 6 bases, with 13 bases left in between. This CDR3 spans 13 amino acids.